One T cell receptor (beta chain) is described in this entry. The assay was immunoSEQ multiplex PCR, and TCRdb's table has in-frame clones only and misses some. The sample has roughly 66,000 clones, 70% to 85% seen once; the top ten hold less than 8.5%. This record comes from a study of blood T cell repertoires in COVID-19. Germline V lookup: CDR1 SSHAT, CDR2 FNYEAQ (reference sequence). The V gene end was trimmed by 5 bases and the J gene end by 7 bases; junction bases not matched to a gene: 14. The CDR3 covers 19 residues. The chain is built from TRBV7-7 and TRBJ2-1, with TRBD2 matching 16 bases. The sequenced sample consisted of peripheral blood. The sequence was collected from a man aged 60-69 years with acute or convalescent COVID-19. This chain's CDR3 is CASSRALGLAGGRTNEQFF. The CDR3 coding sequence is TGTGCCAGCAGCCGAGCTTTGGGACTAGCGGGGGGGCGTACGAATGAGCAGTTCTTC.